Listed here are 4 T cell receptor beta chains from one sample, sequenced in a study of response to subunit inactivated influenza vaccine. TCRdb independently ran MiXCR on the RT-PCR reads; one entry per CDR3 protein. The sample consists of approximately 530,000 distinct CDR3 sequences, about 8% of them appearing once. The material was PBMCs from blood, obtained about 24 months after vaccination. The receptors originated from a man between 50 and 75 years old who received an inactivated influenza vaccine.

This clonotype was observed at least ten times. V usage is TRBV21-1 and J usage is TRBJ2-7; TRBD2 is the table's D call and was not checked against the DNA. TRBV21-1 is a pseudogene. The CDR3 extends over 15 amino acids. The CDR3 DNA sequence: TGTGCCAGCAGCAACTTGCGGGAGGGCCTATACGAGCAGTACTTC. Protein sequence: CASSNLREGLYEQYF.

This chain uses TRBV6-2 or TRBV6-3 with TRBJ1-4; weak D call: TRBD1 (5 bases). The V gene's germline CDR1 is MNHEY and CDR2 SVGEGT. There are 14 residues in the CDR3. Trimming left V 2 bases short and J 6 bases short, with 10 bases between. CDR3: CASSYGGIDEKLFF. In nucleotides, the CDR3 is TGTGCCAGCAGTTACGGGGGAATCGATGAAAAACTGTTTTTT.

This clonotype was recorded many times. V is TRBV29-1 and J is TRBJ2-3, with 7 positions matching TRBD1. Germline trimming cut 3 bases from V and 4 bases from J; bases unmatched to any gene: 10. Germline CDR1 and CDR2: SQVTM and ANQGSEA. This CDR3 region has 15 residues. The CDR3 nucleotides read TGCAGCGTTGAGAAGAGGGGGCGCGTCGCAGATACGCAGTATTTT. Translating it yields CSVEKRGRVADTQYF.

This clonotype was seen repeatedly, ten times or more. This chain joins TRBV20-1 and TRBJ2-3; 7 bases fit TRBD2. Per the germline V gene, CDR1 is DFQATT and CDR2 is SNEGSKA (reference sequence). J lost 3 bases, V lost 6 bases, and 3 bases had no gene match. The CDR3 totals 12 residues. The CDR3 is CSAKRETDTQYF. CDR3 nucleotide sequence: TGCAGTGCAAAGCGGGAAACAGATACGCAGTATTTT.